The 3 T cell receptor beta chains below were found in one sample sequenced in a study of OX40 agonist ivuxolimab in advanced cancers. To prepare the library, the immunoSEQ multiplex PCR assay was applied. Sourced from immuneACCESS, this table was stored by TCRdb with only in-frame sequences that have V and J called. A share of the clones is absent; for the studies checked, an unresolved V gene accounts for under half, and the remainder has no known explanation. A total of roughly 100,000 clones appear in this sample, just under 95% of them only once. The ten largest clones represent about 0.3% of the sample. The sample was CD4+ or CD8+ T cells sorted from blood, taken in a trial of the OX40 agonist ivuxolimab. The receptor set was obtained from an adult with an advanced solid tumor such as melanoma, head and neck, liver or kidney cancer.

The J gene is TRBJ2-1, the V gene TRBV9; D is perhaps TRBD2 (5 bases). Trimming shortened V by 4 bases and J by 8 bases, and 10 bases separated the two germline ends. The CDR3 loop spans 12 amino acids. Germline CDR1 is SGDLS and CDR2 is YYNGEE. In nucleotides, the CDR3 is TGTGCCAGCAGCCCAGTCGGGGATGAGCAGTTCTTC. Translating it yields CASSPVGDEQFF.

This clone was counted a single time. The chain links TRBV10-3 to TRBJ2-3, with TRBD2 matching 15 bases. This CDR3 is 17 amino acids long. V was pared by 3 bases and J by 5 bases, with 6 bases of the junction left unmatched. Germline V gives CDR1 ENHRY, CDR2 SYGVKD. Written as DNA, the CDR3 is TGTGCCATCAGTGACGTTCCGGGACTAGCGGGGGGAGATACGCAGTATTTT. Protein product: CAISDVPGLAGGDTQYF.

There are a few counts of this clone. CDR3 loop: CASSWDRGLRTFF. The CDR3 bases are TGTGCCAGCAGCTGGGACAGGGGGCTCAGAACTTTCTTT. This chain connects TRBV28 to TRBJ1-1; 12 nucleotides match TRBD1. Germline trimming cut 6 bases from V and 12 bases from J; bases unmatched to any gene: 8. Germline loops: CDR1 MDHEN, CDR2 SYDVKM. This CDR3 spans 13 amino acids.